This is a list of T cell receptor beta chains from one sample in a study of cytomegalovirus exposure and HLA in healthy donors. Clones were read by immunoSEQ multiplex PCR, and TCRdb kept only the in-frame ones, dropping some. The data hold 160,000 or so clones, with around 80% observed a single time. The sequencing sample was made of PBMCs. All receptors derive from a woman aged 40 to 50 in good health and CMV-seronegative. Both conserved end residues are part of each CDR3. D genes are given only for firm matches.

V: TRBV6-5; D: TRBD2; J: TRBJ2-3; CDR3: CASSSRGGASTDTQYF; DNA: TGTGCCAGCAGTTCACGGGGGGGTGCTAGCACAGATACGCAGTATTTT
V: TRBV30; D: NA; J: TRBJ2-7; CDR3: CASSPGPGSSYEQYF; DNA: TGTGCCTCCTCACCGGGACCCGGGAGCTCCTACGAGCAGTACTTC
V: TRBV19; D: NA; J: TRBJ2-3; CDR3: CASSKGGTIRGDTQYF; DNA: TGTGCCAGTAGTAAAGGAGGCACCATACGGGGGGATACGCAGTATTTT
V: TRBV6-6; D: NA; J: TRBJ2-6; CDR3: CASKAGSSGANVLTF; DNA: TGTGCCAGCAAGGCAGGTAGCTCTGGGGCCAACGTCCTGACTTTC
V: TRBV6-5; D: TRBD2; J: TRBJ2-7; CDR3: CASRTSGGLYEQYF; DNA: TGTGCCAGTAGGACTAGCGGGGGGCTCTACGAGCAGTACTTC
V: TRBV9; D: NA; J: TRBJ2-1; CDR3: CASSGPGSPVNEQFF; DNA: TGTGCCAGCAGCGGCCCCGGGAGCCCTGTCAATGAGCAGTTCTTC
V: TRBV29-1; D: NA; J: TRBJ2-3; CDR3: CSVEAVWPRADTQYF; DNA: TGCAGCGTTGAAGCGGTCTGGCCACGGGCAGATACGCAGTATTTT
V: TRBV30; D: NA; J: TRBJ1-2; CDR3: CAWSRLQLGTF; DNA: TGTGCCTGGAGTCGCCTTCAACTCGGCACCTTC
V: TRBV4-3; D: NA; J: TRBJ1-4; CDR3: CASSQVGPGRGGANEKLFF; DNA: TGCGCCAGCAGCCAAGTAGGGCCCGGACGGGGCGGGGCTAATGAAAAACTGTTTTTT
V: TRBV6-7; D: NA; J: TRBJ1-6; CDR3: CASTTRPPPTSGQSRNSPLHF; DNA: TGTGCCAGCACCACGCGCCCCCCCCCGACCTCTGGACAGTCCCGAAATTCACCCCTCCACTTT
V: TRBV19; D: NA; J: TRBJ1-6; CDR3: CASRAGTLRTPNSPLHF; DNA: TGTGCCAGTAGAGCGGGGACGCTTCGAACACCTAATTCACCCCTCCACTTT
V: TRBV4-3; D: TRBD2; J: TRBJ2-1; CDR3: CASSPGTSGRASEQFF; DNA: TGCGCCAGCAGCCCGGGGACTAGCGGGAGGGCCAGTGAGCAGTTCTTC
V: TRBV5-4; D: TRBD1; J: TRBJ1-2; CDR3: CASSLAGGSGGYTF; DNA: TGTGCCAGCAGCTTGGCAGGGGGATCGGGGGGCTACACCTTC